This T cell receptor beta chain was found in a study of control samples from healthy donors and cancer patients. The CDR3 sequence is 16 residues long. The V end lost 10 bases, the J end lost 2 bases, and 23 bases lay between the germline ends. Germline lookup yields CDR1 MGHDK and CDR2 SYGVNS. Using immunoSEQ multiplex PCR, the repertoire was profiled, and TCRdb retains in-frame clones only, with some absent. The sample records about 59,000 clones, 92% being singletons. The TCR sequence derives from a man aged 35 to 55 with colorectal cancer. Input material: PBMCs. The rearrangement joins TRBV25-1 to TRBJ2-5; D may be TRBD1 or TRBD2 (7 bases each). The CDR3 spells CATAPPRGTAQETQYF. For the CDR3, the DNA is TGTGCCACCGCTCCCCCGCGGGGGACAGCTCAAGAGACCCAGTACTTC.